This paragraph covers one T cell receptor (beta chain) sequence. Its target is unknown. Of the isolated RNA, all was reverse transcribed, and so the sequenced material was expressed TCRB transcripts. The method was immunoSEQ multiplex PCR; TCRdb's version includes in-frame clones alone and lacks a portion of them. Found here are about 280,000 clones, approximately 16% of them singletons; the top ten hold about 0.014%. This entry belongs to a study of beta chain features in type 1 diabetes. Overall study context: Patients and healthy donors were similar in age, gender and cell yields.

Trimming removed 3 bases from V and 2 bases from J, with 8 bases in between. Per the germline V gene, CDR1 is GTSNPN and CDR2 is SVGIG (reference sequence). CDR3 length: 12 residues. Study-level points and caveats: Researchers report that Type 1 diabetes patients had moderately but significantly shorter TCRB CDR3s across all four CD4+ subsets. In type 1 diabetes patients, VDJ junctions had fewer insertions; deletions at these junctions were more frequent.

The chain is built from TRBV30 and TRBJ2-7; D is possibly TRBD2 (7 bases). The sample consisted of naive CD4+ T cells from blood. The TCR was taken from a man younger than 35 with type 1 diabetes. CDR3 sequence: CAWRGGPYEQYF. CDR3 bases: TGTGCCTGGAGGGGGGGGCCCTACGAGCAGTACTTC.